The 12 T cell receptor beta chains given below trace back to one sample, sequenced in a study of blood T cell repertoires in COVID-19. Clones were read by immunoSEQ multiplex PCR, and TCRdb kept only the in-frame ones, dropping some. The sample yields 68,000 or so clones, around 90% seen once. The sequencing input was peripheral blood. Receptors originate from a woman between 45 and 60 years old with COVID-19, enrolled during active disease.

The gene calls are TRBV7-2 and TRBJ1-1; maybe TRBD1 (6 bases). The CDR3 spans 13 residues. CDR1 and CDR2 from the germline V gene are SGHTA and FQGNSA. Trimming removed 10 bases at V and 0 bases at J, with 12 bases between. CDR3 DNA sequence: TGTGCCACTCGAGGACAGTTGAACACTGAAGCTTTCTTT. This gives the protein CATRGQLNTEAFF.

The chain uses TRBV12-5 and TRBJ1-3, with D perhaps TRBD1 (6 bases). CDR1 LGHNT and CDR2 FRNRAP come from the germline V gene. V gave up 5 bases and J gave up 3 bases, with 20 bases separating them. The CDR3 runs 17 residues. The CDR3: CASGPGHGTRSGNTIYF. The CDR3 DNA sequence: TGTGCTAGTGGTCCTGGGCACGGGACAAGAAGTGGAAACACCATATATTTT.

The J gene is TRBJ1-1, the V gene TRBV29-1; TRBD1 matches at 7 bases. V shed 7 bases, J shed 1 base, and the junction held 3 bases outside the gene matches. This CDR3 contains 12 residues. Germline CDR1 and CDR2: SQVTM and ANQGSEA. CDR3 in DNA: TGCAGCGCCCGGACAGGGAACACTGAAGCTTTCTTT. Its protein is CSARTGNTEAFF.

The chain uses TRBV11-3 and TRBJ2-7; 7 nucleotides match TRBD1. Germline V gene lookup returns CDR1 SGHNT and CDR2 YENEEA. With V trimmed by 11 bases and J by 5 bases, 15 bases remained unmatched. The CDR3 runs 14 residues. The DNA of the CDR3 is TGTGCCGGGCCCAACAGGGGAAGGAGGAACGAGCAGTACTTC. Its protein is CAGPNRGRRNEQYF.

This chain connects TRBV3-1 (or the pseudogene TRBV3-2) to TRBJ2-1; TRBD1 might be the D (6 bases). The CDR3 runs 16 residues. Germline V gene data show CDR1 as LGHDT and CDR2 as YNNKEL (reference sequence). The V gene lost 5 bases and the J gene lost 0 bases, with 14 bases spanning the gap. The CDR3 region has the DNA TGTGCCAGCAGCTTCACAGGGCAAAGCTCCTACAATGAGCAGTTCTTC. It encodes CASSFTGQSSYNEQFF.

The table lists this clone with a few counts. The rearrangement joins TRBV21-1 to TRBJ2-2; the D call of TRBD2 is as the table states it, not checked on the DNA. TRBV21-1 is listed as a pseudogene. The CDR3 is 15 residues long. In nucleotides, the CDR3 is TGTGCCAGCCATGACACCCCCGGGGGCACCGGGGAGCTGTTTTTT. Amino acid sequence: CASHDTPGGTGELFF.

The genes are TRBV6-2 or TRBV6-3 and TRBJ1-5; 8 nucleotides line up with TRBD1. CDR3 length: 15 residues. Trimming removed 4 bases from V and 4 bases from J; junction bases left unmatched: 6. Germline loops: CDR1 MNHEY, CDR2 SVGEGT. The DNA for the CDR3 is TGTGCCAGCAGTTTATGGACAGGGATGAATCAGCCCCAGCATTTT. Translated, it gives CASSLWTGMNQPQHF.

The chain links TRBV6-6 to TRBJ2-1; 16 bases match TRBD2. The CDR3 has 14 amino acids. Germline V gene lookup returns CDR1 MNHNY and CDR2 SVGAGI (reference sequence). Trimming removed 6 bases from V and 7 bases from J; junction bases left unmatched: 0. Here the CDR3 DNA reads TGTGCCAGCAGGGGACTAGCGGGAGGGAATGAGCAGTTCTTC. Translation: CASRGLAGGNEQFF.

The genes are TRBV7-9 and TRBJ2-7; 9 nucleotides line up with TRBD2. Trimming took 1 base from V and 3 from J; bases not matched to a gene: 13. Looked up from germline, CDR1 is SEHNR and CDR2 is FQNEAQ (reference sequence). The CDR3 has 18 amino acids. The CDR3 DNA is TGTGCCAGCAGCTTAGGATATAGAGCGGGAGGAGGACTCTACGAGCAGTACTTC. Its translation is CASSLGYRAGGGLYEQYF.

This clone occurred a few times. The chain is built from TRBV5-1 and TRBJ2-2; the D gene is possibly TRBD2 (5 bases). Trimming took 4 bases from V and 4 from J, leaving 14 bases between them. CDR1 is SGHRS and CDR2 is YFSETQ in the germline V gene. This CDR3 region has 15 residues. The CDR3 DNA reads as TGCGCCAGCAGCCTAGGACTGGCGGGCACCGGGGAGCTGTTTTTT. Encoded protein: CASSLGLAGTGELFF.

V and J are TRBV7-2 and TRBJ1-4; D uncertain. The CDR3 extends over 14 amino acids. The V end lost 4 bases, the J end lost 8 bases, and 14 bases lay between the germline ends. Germline CDR1 reads SGHTA; CDR2 reads FQGNSA. CDR3 region: CASSSPGAGEKLFF. CDR3 nucleotides: TGTGCCAGCAGCTCGCCTGGCGCCGGGGAAAAACTGTTTTTT.

This rearrangement joins TRBV19 to TRBJ2-3, with a tentative D call TRBD2 (6 bases). The germline V and J ends were trimmed by 6 bases and 6 bases, with 22 bases remaining between them. In germline, CDR1 is LNHDA, CDR2 SQIVND (reference sequence). CDR3 length: 16 residues. This CDR3 is CASRRRRDAGADTQYF. The CDR3 region has the DNA TGTGCCAGTAGGAGAAGGCGGGACGCCGGGGCGGATACGCAGTATTTT.